This T cell receptor beta chain was captured in a study of blood T cell repertoires in COVID-19. TCRdb keeps only in-frame clones here, not all; method: immunoSEQ multiplex PCR. Of roughly 53,000 clones listed, about nine tenths were seen once; the top ten hold under 3.5%. The receptor was derived from a man older than 75 with acute or convalescent COVID-19. Sequencing input: peripheral blood.

The CDR3 protein is CASSSKRGGLYEQYF. CDR3 nucleotides: TGTGCCAGCAGCTCCAAGCGGGGGGGCCTCTACGAGCAGTACTTC. J is TRBJ2-7 and V is TRBV5-4; 10 bases line up with TRBD2. The CDR3 sequence is 15 residues long. The junction had 6 bases not matched to a gene; V was cut back by 3 bases and J by 3 bases. Germline V gene sequence: CDR1 SGHNT, CDR2 YYREEE (reference sequence).